This entry is about one T cell receptor (beta chain). These data originate in a study of shared clonotypes between healthy human individuals. CDR1 and CDR2 (germline): LNHNV, YYDKDF (reference sequence). CDR3 size: 14 residues. Trimming removed 2 bases at V and 4 bases at J, with 11 bases between. The assay was immunoSEQ multiplex PCR, and TCRdb's table has in-frame clones only and misses some. The repertoire consists of 1,400,000 or so clones, with approximately 98.5% occurring once and the leading ten covering 0.36%. Sequenced input: naive CD4+ T cells sorted from blood. Subset described: CD45RA+ positively selected. This rearrangement joins TRBV15 to TRBJ1-1; no definite D call. The clonotype was recovered from a young man in good health. Here the CDR3 reads CATSRTRKVTEAFF. CDR3 DNA: TGTGCCACCAGCAGAACCCGAAAAGTCACTGAAGCTTTCTTT.